The text below deals with one TCR beta chain. The antigen is unknown. This entry belongs to a study of CD8 T cells in ankylosing spondylitis. Overall study results and limits: In ankylosing spondylitis patients, matched synovial fluid reportedly showed significant enrichment of disease-linked clones. Both synovial fluid and blood in reactive arthritis had previously been reported to carry some motif variants.

Each CDR3 protein is one row after TCRdb ran MiXCR on the 5' RACE reads. This table has about 220,000 distinct CDR3 sequences, around a quarter appearing once. Per germline, CDR1 SGHAT and CDR2 FQNNGV. V was trimmed by 2 bases and J by 5 bases, leaving 10 bases between them. The CDR3 contains 14 residues. The receptor was derived from a male donor with ankylosing spondylitis or in good health (not recorded which). J is TRBJ2-1 and V is TRBV11-2, with D possibly TRBD1 on 5 matching bases. Sequencing used blood, either unsorted or a sorted T cell fraction (not recorded which). The CDR3 reads CASSLTVGDNEQFF. DNA of the CDR3: TGTGCCAGCAGCTTAACTGTAGGGGACAATGAGCAGTTCTTC.